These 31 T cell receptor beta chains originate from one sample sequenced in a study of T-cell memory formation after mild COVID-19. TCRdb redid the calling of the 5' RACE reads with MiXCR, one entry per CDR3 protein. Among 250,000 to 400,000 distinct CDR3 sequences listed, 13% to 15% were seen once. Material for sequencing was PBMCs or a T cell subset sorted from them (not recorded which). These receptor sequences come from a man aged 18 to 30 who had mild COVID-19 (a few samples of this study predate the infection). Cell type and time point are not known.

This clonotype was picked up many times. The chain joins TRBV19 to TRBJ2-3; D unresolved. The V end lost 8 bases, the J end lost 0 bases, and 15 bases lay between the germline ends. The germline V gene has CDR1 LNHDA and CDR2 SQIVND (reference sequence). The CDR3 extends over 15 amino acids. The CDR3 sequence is CASGPLSSSTDTQYF. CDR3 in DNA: TGTGCCAGTGGCCCGTTGTCGTCTAGCACAGATACGCAGTATTTT.

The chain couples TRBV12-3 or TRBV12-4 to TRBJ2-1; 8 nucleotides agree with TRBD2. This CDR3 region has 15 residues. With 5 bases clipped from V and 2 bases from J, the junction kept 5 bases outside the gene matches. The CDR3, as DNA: TGTGCCAGCAGTGGCCGCGGGGGGCCCTACAATGAGCAGTTCTTC. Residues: CASSGRGGPYNEQFF.

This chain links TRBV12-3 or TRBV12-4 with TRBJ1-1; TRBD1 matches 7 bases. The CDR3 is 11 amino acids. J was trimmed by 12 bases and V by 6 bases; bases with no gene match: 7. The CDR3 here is CASRSRDSPFF. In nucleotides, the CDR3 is TGTGCCAGCAGAAGCCGGGACAGTCCTTTCTTT.

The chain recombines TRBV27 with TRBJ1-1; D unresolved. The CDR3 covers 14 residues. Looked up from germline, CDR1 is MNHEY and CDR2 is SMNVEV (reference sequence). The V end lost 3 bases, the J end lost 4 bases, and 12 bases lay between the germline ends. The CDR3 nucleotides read TGTGCCAGCAGTTTTCTGGATACCTCCACTGAAGCTTTCTTT. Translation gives CASSFLDTSTEAFF.

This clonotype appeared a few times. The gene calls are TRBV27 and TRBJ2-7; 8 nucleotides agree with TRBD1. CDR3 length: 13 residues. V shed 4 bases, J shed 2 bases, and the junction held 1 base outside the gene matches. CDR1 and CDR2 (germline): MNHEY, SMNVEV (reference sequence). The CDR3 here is CASSWGQAYEQYF. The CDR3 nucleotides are TGTGCCAGCAGTTGGGGACAGGCCTACGAGCAGTACTTC.

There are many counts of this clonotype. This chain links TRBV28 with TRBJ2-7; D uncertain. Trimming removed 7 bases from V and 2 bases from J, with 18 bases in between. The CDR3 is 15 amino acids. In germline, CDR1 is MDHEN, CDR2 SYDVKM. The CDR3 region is CASTEDVRSTYEQYF. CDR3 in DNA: TGTGCCAGCACCGAAGACGTTCGCTCTACCTACGAGCAGTACTTC.

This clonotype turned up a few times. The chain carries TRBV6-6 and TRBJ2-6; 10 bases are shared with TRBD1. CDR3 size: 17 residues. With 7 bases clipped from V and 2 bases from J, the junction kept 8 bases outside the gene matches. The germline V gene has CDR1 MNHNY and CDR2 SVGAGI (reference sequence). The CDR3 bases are TGTGCCAGCACTGACGCGACAGGGGGCGCTGGGGCCAACGTCCTGACTTTC. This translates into CASTDATGGAGANVLTF.

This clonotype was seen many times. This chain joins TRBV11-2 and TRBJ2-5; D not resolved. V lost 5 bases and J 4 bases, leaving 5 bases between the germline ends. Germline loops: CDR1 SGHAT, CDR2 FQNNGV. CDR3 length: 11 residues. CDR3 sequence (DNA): TGTGCCAGCAGCACGACAGAGACCCAGTACTTC. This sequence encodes CASSTTETQYF. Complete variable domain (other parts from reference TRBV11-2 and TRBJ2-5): EAGVAQSPRYKIIEKRQSVAFWCNPISGHATLYWYQQILGQGPKLLIQFQNNGVVDDSQLPKDRFSAERLKGVDSTLKIQPAKLEDSAVYLCASSTTETQYFGPGTRLLVL.

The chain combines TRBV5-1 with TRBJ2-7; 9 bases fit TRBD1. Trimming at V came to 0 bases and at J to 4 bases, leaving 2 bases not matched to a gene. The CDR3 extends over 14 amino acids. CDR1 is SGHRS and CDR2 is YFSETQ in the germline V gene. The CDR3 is CASSLDRGRYEQYF. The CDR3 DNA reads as TGCGCCAGCAGCTTGGACAGGGGGCGATACGAGCAGTACTTC.

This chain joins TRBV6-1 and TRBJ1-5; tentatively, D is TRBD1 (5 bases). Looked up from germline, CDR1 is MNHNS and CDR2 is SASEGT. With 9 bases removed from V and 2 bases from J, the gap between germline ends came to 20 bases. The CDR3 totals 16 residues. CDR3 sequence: CASSAPSQGGNQPQHF. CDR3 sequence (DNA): TGTGCCAGTTCCGCCCCCTCCCAGGGCGGCAATCAGCCCCAGCATTTT.

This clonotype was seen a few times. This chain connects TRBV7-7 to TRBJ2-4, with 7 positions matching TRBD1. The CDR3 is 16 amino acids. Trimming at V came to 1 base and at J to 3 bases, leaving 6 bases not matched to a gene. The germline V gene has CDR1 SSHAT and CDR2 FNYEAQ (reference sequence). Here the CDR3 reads CASSLVGQQSKNIQYF. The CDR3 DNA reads TGTGCCAGCAGCTTAGTGGGACAGCAGAGCAAAAACATTCAGTACTTC.

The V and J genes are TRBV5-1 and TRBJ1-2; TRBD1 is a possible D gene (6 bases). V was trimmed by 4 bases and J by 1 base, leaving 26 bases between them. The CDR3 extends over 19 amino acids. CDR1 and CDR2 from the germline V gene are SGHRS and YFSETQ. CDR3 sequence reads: CASSGLTGQPQKFNYGYTF. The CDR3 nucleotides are TGCGCCAGCAGCGGACTAACAGGACAGCCCCAAAAATTTAACTATGGCTACACCTTC.

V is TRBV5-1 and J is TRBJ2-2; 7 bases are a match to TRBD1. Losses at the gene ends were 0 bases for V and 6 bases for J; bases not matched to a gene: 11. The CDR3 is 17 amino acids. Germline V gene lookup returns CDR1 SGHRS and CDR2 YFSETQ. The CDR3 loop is CASSLDPDRDKPGELFF. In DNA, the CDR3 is TGCGCCAGCAGCTTGGACCCAGACAGGGATAAACCCGGGGAGCTGTTTTTT.

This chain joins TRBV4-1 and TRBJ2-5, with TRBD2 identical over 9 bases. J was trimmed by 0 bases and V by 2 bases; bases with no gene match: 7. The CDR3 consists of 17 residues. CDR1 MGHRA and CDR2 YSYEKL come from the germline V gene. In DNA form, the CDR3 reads TGCGCCAGCAGCCAACTAACGGCGGGGGGGGACCAAGAGACCCAGTACTTC. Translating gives CASSQLTAGGDQETQYF.

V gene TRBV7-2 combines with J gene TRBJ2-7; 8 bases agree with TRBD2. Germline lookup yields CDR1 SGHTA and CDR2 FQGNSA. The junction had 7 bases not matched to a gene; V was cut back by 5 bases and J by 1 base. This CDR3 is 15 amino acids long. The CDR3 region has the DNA TGTGCCAGCAGCCTCCAAGCGGGGGAATCCTACGAGCAGTACTTC. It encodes CASSLQAGESYEQYF.

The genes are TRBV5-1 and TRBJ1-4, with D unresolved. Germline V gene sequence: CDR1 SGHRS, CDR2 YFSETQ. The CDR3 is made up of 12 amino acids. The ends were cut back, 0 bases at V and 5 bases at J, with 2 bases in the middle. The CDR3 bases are TGCGCCAGCAGCTTGGAGAATGAAAAACTGTTTTTT. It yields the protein CASSLENEKLFF.

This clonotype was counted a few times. CDR3 sequence reads: CASSQGQGNTIYF. In DNA, the CDR3 is TGTGCCAGCAGCCAGGGACAGGGAAACACCATATATTTT. The V call is TRBV12-3 or TRBV12-4, the J call TRBJ1-3, with 7 bases matching TRBD1. The CDR3 spans 13 residues. J gave up 4 bases and V 6 bases, and 3 bases lay outside the gene matches.

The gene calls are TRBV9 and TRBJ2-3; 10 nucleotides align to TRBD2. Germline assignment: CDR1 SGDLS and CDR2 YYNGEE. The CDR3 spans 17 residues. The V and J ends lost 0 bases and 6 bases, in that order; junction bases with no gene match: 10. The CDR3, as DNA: TGTGCCAGCAGCGTAGGGAGCGGGGGGGCCTCTTGGGATACGCAGTATTTT. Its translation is CASSVGSGGASWDTQYF.

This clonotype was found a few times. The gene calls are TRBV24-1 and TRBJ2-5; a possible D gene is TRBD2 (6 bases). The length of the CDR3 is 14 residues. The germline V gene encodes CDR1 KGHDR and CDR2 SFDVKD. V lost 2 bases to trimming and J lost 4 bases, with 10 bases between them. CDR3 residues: CATSDSVEGETQYF. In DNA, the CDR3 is TGTGCCACCAGTGATTCGGTGGAGGGAGAGACCCAGTACTTC.

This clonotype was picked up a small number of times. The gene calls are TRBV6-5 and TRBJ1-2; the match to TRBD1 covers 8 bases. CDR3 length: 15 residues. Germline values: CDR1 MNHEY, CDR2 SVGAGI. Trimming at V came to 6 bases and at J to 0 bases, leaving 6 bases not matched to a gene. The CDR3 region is CASRPDRVANYGYTF. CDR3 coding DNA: TGTGCCAGCAGGCCGGACAGGGTTGCTAACTATGGCTACACCTTC.

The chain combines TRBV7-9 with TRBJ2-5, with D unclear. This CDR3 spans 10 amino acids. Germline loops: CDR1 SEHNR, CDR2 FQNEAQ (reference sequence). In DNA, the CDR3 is TGTGCAGTAGACGGGGAGACCCAGTACTTC. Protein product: CAVDGETQYF.

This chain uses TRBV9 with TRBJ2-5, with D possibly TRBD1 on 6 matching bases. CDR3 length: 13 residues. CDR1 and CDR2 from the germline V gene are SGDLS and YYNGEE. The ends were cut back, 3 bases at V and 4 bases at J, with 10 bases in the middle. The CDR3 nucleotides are TGTGCCAGCAGCGCAACAGGGACAGAGACCCAGTACTTC. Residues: CASSATGTETQYF.

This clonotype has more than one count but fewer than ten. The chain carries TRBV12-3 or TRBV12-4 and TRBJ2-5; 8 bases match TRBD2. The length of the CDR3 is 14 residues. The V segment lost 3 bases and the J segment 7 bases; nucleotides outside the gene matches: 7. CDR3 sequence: CASSFTGGMRTQYF. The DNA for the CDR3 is TGTGCCAGCAGTTTTACGGGGGGGATGAGGACCCAGTACTTC.

The CDR3 protein is CASSLTGINTEAFF. The CDR3 DNA is TGTGCCAGCAGCTTGACAGGCATCAACACTGAAGCTTTCTTT. The V and J genes are TRBV7-2 and TRBJ1-1, with D possibly TRBD1 on 6 matching bases. The germline V gene encodes CDR1 SGHTA and CDR2 FQGNSA. The CDR3 contains 14 residues. Deletions cut 3 bases from V and 2 bases from J, with 10 bases between.

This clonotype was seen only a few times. The CDR3 coding sequence is TGTGCCAGCAGTTTAAGGACAGGGAACTACGAGCAGTACTTC. Protein product: CASSLRTGNYEQYF. The rearrangement links TRBV6-8 to TRBJ2-7, with 8 nucleotides matching TRBD1. The CDR3 is made up of 14 amino acids. Germline CDR1 and CDR2: MNHGY and SAAAGT. The V segment lost 4 bases and the J segment 3 bases; nucleotides outside the gene matches: 5.

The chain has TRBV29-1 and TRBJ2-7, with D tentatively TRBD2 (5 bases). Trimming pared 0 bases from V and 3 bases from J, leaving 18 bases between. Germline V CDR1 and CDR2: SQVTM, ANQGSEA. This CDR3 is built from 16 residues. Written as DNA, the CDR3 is TGCAGCGTTGAAGATTACCAGAGCGACGGACTCTACGAGCAGTACTTC. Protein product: CSVEDYQSDGLYEQYF.

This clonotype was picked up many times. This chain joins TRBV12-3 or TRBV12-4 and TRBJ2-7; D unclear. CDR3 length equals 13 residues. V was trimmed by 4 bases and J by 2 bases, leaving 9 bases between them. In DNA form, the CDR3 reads TGTGCCAGCAGTTCTGCGGTCCCCTACGAGCAGTACTTC. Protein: CASSSAVPYEQYF.

Here the CDR3 reads CASESQGWSEQFF. CDR3 in DNA: TGTGCCAGCGAGAGTCAGGGATGGAGTGAGCAGTTCTTC. V usage is TRBV6-2 or TRBV6-3 and J usage is TRBJ2-1, with a tentative D call TRBD1 (5 bases). Germline V gene sequence: CDR1 MNHEY, CDR2 SVGEGT. V lost 8 bases and J 9 bases, leaving 17 bases between the germline ends. The CDR3 runs 13 residues.

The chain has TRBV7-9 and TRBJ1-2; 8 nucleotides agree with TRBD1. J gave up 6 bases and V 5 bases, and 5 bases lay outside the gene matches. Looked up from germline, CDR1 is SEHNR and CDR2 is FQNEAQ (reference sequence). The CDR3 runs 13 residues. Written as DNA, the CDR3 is TGTGCCAGCAGCCGTGCAGGGGGCGATGGCTACACCTTC. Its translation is CASSRAGGDGYTF.

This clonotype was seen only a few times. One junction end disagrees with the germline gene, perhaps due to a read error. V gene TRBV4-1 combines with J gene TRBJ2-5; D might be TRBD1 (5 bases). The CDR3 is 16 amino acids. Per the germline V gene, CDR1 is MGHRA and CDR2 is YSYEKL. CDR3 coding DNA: TGCGCCAGCAGCCAAGAAAGGGGCCTCCTCCAAGCGACCCAGTACTTC. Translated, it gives CASSQERGLLQATQYF.

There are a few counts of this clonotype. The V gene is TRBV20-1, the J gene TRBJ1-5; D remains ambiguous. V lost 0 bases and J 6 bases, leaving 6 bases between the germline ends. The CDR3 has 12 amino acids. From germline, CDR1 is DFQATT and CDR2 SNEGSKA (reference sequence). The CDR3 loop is CSARDRGQPQHF. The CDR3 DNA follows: TGCAGTGCTAGAGATCGGGGTCAGCCCCAGCATTTT.